This TCR beta chain is from a study of blood T cell repertoires in COVID-19. At the level of the study: The study drew acute and convalescent COVID-19 samples from the United States, Italy and Spain. The analysed material was cDNA or gDNA that came from T cells, B-cell-depleted T cells, or PBMCs.

Original processing notes: It was from reference gene primer amplification that nucleated cell counts were estimated. Some clones are missing from TCRdb's copy, which holds only in-frame ones; the method was immunoSEQ multiplex PCR. V, J and clone size are taken as reported in that table, and D and trimming were inferred from the DNA itself. In the table there are a few hundred thousand clones, 70% to 90% of which are singletons. This TCR came from a man in his sixties with acute or convalescent COVID-19. Sequencing input: peripheral blood.

This CDR3 is CASSDRVGTGELFF. CDR3 sequence (DNA): TGTGCCAGCAGCGACAGGGTGGGCACCGGGGAGCTGTTTTTT. The J gene is TRBJ2-2, the V gene TRBV6-5, with 7 bases identical to TRBD1. Trimming removed 6 bases from V and 4 bases from J; junction bases left unmatched: 5. The CDR3 consists of 14 residues. Germline V CDR1 and CDR2: MNHEY, SVGAGI.